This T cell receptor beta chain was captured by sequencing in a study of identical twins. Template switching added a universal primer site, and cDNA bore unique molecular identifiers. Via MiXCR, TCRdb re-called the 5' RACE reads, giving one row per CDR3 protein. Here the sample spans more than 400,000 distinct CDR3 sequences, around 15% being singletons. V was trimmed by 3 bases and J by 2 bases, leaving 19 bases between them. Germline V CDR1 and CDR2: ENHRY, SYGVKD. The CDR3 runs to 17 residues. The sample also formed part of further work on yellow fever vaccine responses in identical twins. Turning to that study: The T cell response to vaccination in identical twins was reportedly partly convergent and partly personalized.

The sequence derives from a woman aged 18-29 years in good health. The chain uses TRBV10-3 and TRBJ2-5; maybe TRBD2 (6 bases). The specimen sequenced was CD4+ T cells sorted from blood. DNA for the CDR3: TGTGCCATCAGTGATAGGAGGGTCCGGGAAGGGCAAGAGACCCAGTACTTC. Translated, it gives CAISDRRVREGQETQYF.